Each of the 14 T cell receptor beta chains below was sequenced from the same sample in a study of blood T cells in healthy people across ages. It was with a sample-barcoded 5' primer and a J-beta primer mix that a second PCR of roughly 7 to 12 cycles was run. A single record per CDR3 protein comes from TCRdb applying MiXCR to the 5' RACE reads. The sample has around 1,500,000 distinct CDR3 sequences; around 42% are singletons. The sample comprised blood. These TCRs come from a woman younger than 30 in good health.

The rearrangement uses TRBV14 and TRBJ2-4; D call uncertain. The CDR3 totals 13 residues. Trimming took 3 bases from V and 15 from J, leaving 18 bases between them. Germline V gene sequence: CDR1 SGHDN, CDR2 FVKESK. The CDR3 coding sequence is TGTGCCAGCAGCCAGTCACAGCAAGAGACCCTGTACTTC. Translation: CASSQSQQETLYF.

This clonotype was detected only a few times. The chain carries TRBV20-1 and TRBJ2-3, with D perhaps matching TRBD2 (6 bases). Germline assignment: CDR1 DFQATT and CDR2 SNEGSKA (reference sequence). V was cut by 4 bases and J by 0 bases, with 11 bases left in between. The CDR3 has 14 residues. CDR3 residues: CSATAGGSTDTQYF. The CDR3 DNA reads as TGCAGTGCTACCGCCGGGGGAAGCACAGATACGCAGTATTTT.

The chain carries TRBV2 and TRBJ1-1; 9 bases are shared with TRBD1. CDR3 length: 14 amino acids. The V gene end was trimmed by 7 bases and the J gene end by 4 bases; junction bases not matched to a gene: 7. Germline V gene data show CDR1 as SNHLY and CDR2 as FYNNEI. This CDR3 reads CASKPGQGATEAFF. The CDR3 coding sequence is TGTGCCAGCAAACCGGGACAGGGAGCCACTGAAGCTTTCTTT.

V usage is TRBV7-3 and J usage is TRBJ2-1; tentative D call: TRBD2 (7 bases). Trimming took off 4 bases at V and 0 bases at J, with 22 bases between the two ends. Per germline, CDR1 SGHTA and CDR2 FQGTGA. The CDR3 consists of 19 residues. The DNA of the CDR3 is TGTGCCAGCAGCTACACGCCAATAAGGGGGGGCGACTCCTACAATGAGCAGTTCTTC. This sequence encodes CASSYTPIRGGDSYNEQFF.

This clonotype showed up just a few times. The J gene is TRBJ2-1, the V gene TRBV10-3; unclear D gene. The CDR3 length is 16 residues. V was pared by 2 bases and J by 0 bases, with 11 bases between. In germline, CDR1 is ENHRY, CDR2 SYGVKD. The CDR3 nucleotides are TGTGCCATCAGTGAGCCGATGGGGTTCTCCTACAATGAGCAGTTCTTC. This translates into CAISEPMGFSYNEQFF.

The chain couples TRBV28 to TRBJ1-2; D unresolved. The CDR3 consists of 13 residues. V was shortened by 3 bases and J by 8 bases, with 13 bases between the two germline ends. CDR1 and CDR2 (germline): MDHEN, SYDVKM. The chain's CDR3 is CASSFSGVRGYTF. DNA of the CDR3: TGTGCCAGCAGTTTTTCCGGGGTTAGGGGCTACACCTTC.

As concerns this clonotype: One junction end does not reproduce the germline sequence, and a read error may be involved. The chain carries TRBV20-1 and TRBJ1-1, with 9 bases that match TRBD1. CDR3 length: 13 amino acids. Germline CDR1 and CDR2: DFQATT and SNEGSKA (reference sequence). The CDR3 sequence: CNASEGQGTEAFF. CDR3 bases: TGCAATGCTAGTGAGGGACAGGGTACTGAAGCTTTCTTT.

The genes are TRBV20-1 and TRBJ2-3, with D perhaps matching TRBD2 (6 bases). Germline V gene lookup returns CDR1 DFQATT and CDR2 SNEGSKA (reference sequence). Trimming shortened V by 6 bases and J by 2 bases, and 15 bases separated the two germline ends. There are 14 residues in the CDR3. The CDR3 here is CSANKRVPTDTQYF. The CDR3 DNA reads as TGCAGTGCCAATAAGCGGGTCCCCACAGATACGCAGTATTTT.

This clonotype has more than one count but fewer than ten. The chain has TRBV7-2 and TRBJ1-5; D not certain. Germline lookup yields CDR1 SGHTA and CDR2 FQGNSA. Trimming took 5 bases from V and 0 from J, leaving 14 bases between them. This CDR3 region has 16 residues. The CDR3 here is CASSQQAGYSNQPQHF. The CDR3, as DNA: TGTGCCAGCAGCCAGCAGGCGGGATATAGCAATCAGCCCCAGCATTTT.

This clonotype has a handful of counts. The V call is TRBV5-1, the J call TRBJ2-5; D gene uncertain. Germline lookup yields CDR1 SGHRS and CDR2 YFSETQ. The V and J ends lost 4 bases and 3 bases respectively, with 13 bases between them. This CDR3 region has 14 residues. CDR3 sequence reads: CASSPFTPEETQYF. In DNA, the CDR3 is TGCGCCAGCAGCCCGTTTACACCCGAAGAGACCCAGTACTTC.

The chain joins TRBV9 to TRBJ1-1, with a tentative D call TRBD1 (5 bases). Per the germline V gene, CDR1 is SGDLS and CDR2 is YYNGEE. Trimming left V 2 bases short and J 1 base short, with 12 bases between. This CDR3 region has 15 residues. The CDR3 DNA is TGTGCCAGCAGCGTGGGGGGACTGCAGAACACTGAAGCTTTCTTT. Protein sequence: CASSVGGLQNTEAFF. Full variable domain (remainder filled in from reference TRBV9 and TRBJ1-1): DSGVTQTPKHLITATGQRVTLRCSPRSGDLSVYWYQQSLDQGLQFLIQYYNGEERAKGNILERFSAQQFPDLHSELNLSSLELGDSALYFCASSVGGLQNTEAFFGQGTRLTVV.

V usage is TRBV10-3 and J usage is TRBJ2-5; D may correspond to TRBD1 or TRBD2 (6 bases each). CDR1 and CDR2 from the germline V gene are ENHRY and SYGVKD. The CDR3 loop spans 13 amino acids. V lost 6 bases to trimming and J lost 5 bases, with 13 bases between them. The CDR3 bases are TGTGCCATCAGGAGACAGGCGGGGGAGACCCAGTACTTC. It is translated as CAIRRQAGETQYF.

The V gene is TRBV4-1, the J gene TRBJ1-1, with 7 bases that match TRBD1. The ends lost 3 bases at V and 0 bases at J; junction bases unmatched: 10. This CDR3 has 17 residues. Germline CDR1 and CDR2: MGHRA and YSYEKL. The CDR3 region is CASSQNRDSLMNTEAFF. The CDR3 DNA is TGCGCCAGCAGCCAGAACCGGGACAGCCTTATGAACACTGAAGCTTTCTTT.

A single count supports this clonotype. This clone may be a read error of a much larger clone one base away. The chain joins TRBV12-3 or TRBV12-4 to TRBJ2-3, with D maybe TRBD2 (6 bases). V was clipped by 3 bases and J by 5 bases, with 12 bases between them. The CDR3 is 14 residues long. The CDR3 is CASSFGGKRDTQYF. The CDR3 nucleotides are TGTGCCAGCAGTTTTGGGGGGAAGAGAGATACGCAGTATTTT.